These 19 T cell receptor beta chains were all obtained from the same sample, sequenced in a study of T cell repertoires in ileal Crohn's disease. Sequencing used immunoSEQ multiplex PCR; TCRdb keeps in-frame clones, though not all of them. The sample records roughly 2,000 clones, roughly 89% being singletons. The time point is: neoterminal ileum biopsy at postoperative endoscopy, about 6 months after surgery. The sequenced sample consisted of ileal tissue. The receptors come from an adult with Crohn's disease.

The chain carries TRBV10-3 and TRBJ1-5; D possibly corresponds to TRBD1 (6 bases). Trimming removed 8 bases from V and 2 bases from J, with 10 bases in between. CDR1 is ENHRY and CDR2 is SYGVKD in the germline V gene. CDR3 length equals 13 residues. CDR3 region: CAIRDTGNQPQHF. CDR3 nucleotide sequence: TGTGCCATCCGGGACACTGGCAATCAGCCCCAGCATTTT.

CDR3 residues: CASSGSVNTEAFF. The DNA for the CDR3 is TGTGCCAGCAGCGGTAGTGTCAACACTGAAGCTTTCTTT. The chain employs TRBV9 and TRBJ1-1; D is undetermined. The V end was cut by 3 bases, the J end by 2 bases, with 8 bases between. This CDR3 spans 13 amino acids. Germline V gives CDR1 SGDLS, CDR2 YYNGEE. The variable domain in full, with the rest retrieved from reference TRBV9 and TRBJ1-1, is DSGVTQTPKHLITATGQRVTLRCSPRSGDLSVYWYQQSLDQGLQFLIQYYNGEERAKGNILERFSAQQFPDLHSELNLSSLELGDSALYFCASSGSVNTEAFFGQGTRLTVV.

This CDR3 is CASSFVLAGDFDTQYF. CDR3 nucleotides: TGTGCCAGCAGCTTCGTACTAGCGGGAGATTTCGATACGCAGTATTTT. The V gene is TRBV11-2, the J gene TRBJ2-3; TRBD2 agrees at 11 bases. The V gene end was trimmed by 3 bases and the J gene end by 6 bases; junction bases not matched to a gene: 8. CDR3 length: 16 residues. Germline values: CDR1 SGHAT, CDR2 FQNNGV.

V and J are TRBV7-6 and TRBJ2-7; TRBD1 matches 8 bases. Trimming at V came to 0 bases and at J to 6 bases, leaving 4 bases not matched to a gene. The CDR3 runs 14 residues. From germline, CDR1 is SGHVS and CDR2 FNYEAQ. This CDR3 reads CASSLADRGSEQYF. In nucleotides, the CDR3 is TGTGCCAGCAGCTTAGCAGACAGGGGAAGCGAGCAGTACTTC.

The chain joins TRBV30 to TRBJ1-5; D call uncertain. Between the trimmed V and J ends, which lost 0 bases and 0 bases, there was a span of 6 bases. CDR1 and CDR2 from the germline V gene are GTSNPN and SVGIG (reference sequence). This CDR3 has 14 residues. CDR3 protein: CAWSVSGSNQPQHF. CDR3 nucleotide sequence: TGTGCCTGGAGTGTAAGCGGTAGCAATCAGCCCCAGCATTTT.

The rearrangement joins TRBV29-1 to TRBJ2-1; 13 bases agree with TRBD2. V lost 4 bases and J lost 9; bases outside the gene matches: 9. The CDR3 totals 15 residues. From germline, CDR1 is SQVTM and CDR2 ANQGSEA. CDR3 protein: CSVAGTSGKVGEQFF. For the CDR3, the DNA is TGCAGCGTTGCGGGGACTAGCGGGAAAGTCGGTGAGCAGTTCTTC.

This clone has only one observation. In DNA, the CDR3 is TGTGCCAGCAGTCGACAGGGAAACTATGGCTACACCTTC. It codes for CASSRQGNYGYTF. The chain employs TRBV6-5 and TRBJ1-2; TRBD1 matches at 7 bases. This CDR3 is 13 amino acids long. V was clipped by 5 bases and J by 2 bases; unmatched bases: 2. Germline loops: CDR1 MNHEY, CDR2 SVGAGI.

The chain links TRBV27 to TRBJ2-5; 7 bases are shared with TRBD1. The CDR3 contains 15 residues. The V segment lost 5 bases and the J segment 5 bases; nucleotides outside the gene matches: 11. Germline V gives CDR1 MNHEY, CDR2 SMNVEV (reference sequence). CDR3 in DNA: TGTGCCAGCAGTCCCGGGGACAGAAGGATGGAGACCCAGTACTTC. Amino acid sequence: CASSPGDRRMETQYF.

CDR3 nucleotides: TGCGCCAGCAGTCAATCGGGCTGCCTGTACACTGTCGAAGCTTTCTTT. Translating it yields CASSQSGCLYTVEAFF. The V and J genes are TRBV23-1 and TRBJ1-1; no definite D call. TRBV23-1 is assigned to the ORF class and has an uncertain function. This CDR3 is built from 16 residues. V shed 0 bases and J shed 8 bases, with 19 bases lying between them.

The rearrangement links TRBV27 to TRBJ2-3; 9 nucleotides align to TRBD2. Per germline, CDR1 MNHEY and CDR2 SMNVEV (reference sequence). The CDR3 sequence is 14 residues long. J gave up 5 bases and V 6 bases, and 6 bases lay outside the gene matches. The chain's CDR3 is CASRDSGRGDTQYF. CDR3 in DNA: TGTGCCAGCAGGGATAGCGGGAGAGGAGATACGCAGTATTTT.

Only one count was recorded for this clone. The V and J genes are TRBV7-2 and TRBJ2-7; perhaps TRBD2 as D (5 bases). Trimming stripped 2 bases from V and 1 base from J, with 12 bases between. Germline CDR1 and CDR2: SGHTA and FQGNSA. This CDR3 contains 15 residues. Here the CDR3 reads CASSLYYSGSYEQYF. The CDR3 DNA is TGTGCCAGCAGCTTATACTACTCGGGGTCCTACGAGCAGTACTTC.

This rearrangement joins TRBV5-1 to TRBJ2-1; TRBD1 might be the D (5 bases). CDR1 and CDR2 from the germline V gene are SGHRS and YFSETQ. This CDR3 comprises 11 residues. The V and J ends lost 4 bases and 8 bases respectively, with 7 bases between them. In nucleotides, the CDR3 is TGCGCCAGCAGCGTGACAGATGAGCAGTTCTTC. Encoded protein: CASSVTDEQFF. The full variable domain, its missing parts supplied by reference TRBV5-1 and TRBJ2-1, is KAGVTQTPRYLIKTRGQQVTLSCSPISGHRSVSWYQQTPGQGLQFLFEYFSETQRNKGNFPGRFSGRQFSNSRSEMNVSTLELGDSALYLCASSVTDEQFFGPGTRLTVL.

The count of this clone is one. V and J are TRBV6-5 and TRBJ1-2, with TRBD1 matching over 7 bases. CDR3 length equals 12 residues. The V and J ends lost 6 bases and 6 bases, in that order; junction bases with no gene match: 4. CDR1 and CDR2 (germline): MNHEY, SVGAGI. CDR3 sequence reads: CASRRQGDGYTF. CDR3 DNA sequence: TGTGCCAGCAGAAGACAGGGAGATGGCTACACCTTC.

The V and J genes are TRBV5-1 and TRBJ1-4, with 7 bases fitting TRBD1. The CDR3 loop spans 14 amino acids. CDR1 and CDR2 (germline): SGHRS, YFSETQ. Germline trimming cut 4 bases from V and 8 bases from J; bases unmatched to any gene: 8. The CDR3 region is CASSQQGFEEKLFF. The DNA of the CDR3 is TGCGCCAGCAGCCAACAGGGGTTCGAAGAAAAACTGTTTTTT.

V and J are TRBV27 and TRBJ1-1, with a weak D call TRBD1 (6 bases). The V gene lost 4 bases and the J gene lost 3 bases, with 18 bases spanning the gap. This CDR3 spans 16 amino acids. In germline, CDR1 is MNHEY, CDR2 SMNVEV (reference sequence). For the CDR3, the DNA is TGTGCCAGCAGTTCGACACTTACAGGGAGGGACACTGAAGCTTTCTTT. Its translation: CASSSTLTGRDTEAFF.

The chain is built from TRBV10-3 and TRBJ2-7, with 9 bases that match TRBD2. V lost 10 bases to trimming and J lost 0 bases; unmatched junction nucleotides: 4. Germline values: CDR1 ENHRY, CDR2 SYGVKD. The CDR3 extends over 13 amino acids. CDR3: CATLLAGSYEQYF. The DNA of the CDR3 is TGTGCCACCCTACTAGCGGGCTCCTACGAGCAGTACTTC.

Notes on this clone: Other DNA sequences of this sample code for an identical CDR3. The gene calls are TRBV6-1 and TRBJ2-7; 8 bases are shared with TRBD1. Germline V gives CDR1 MNHNS, CDR2 SASEGT. Losses at the gene ends were 5 bases for V and 3 bases for J; bases not matched to a gene: 6. The CDR3 totals 14 residues. Written as DNA, the CDR3 is TGTGCCAGCAGTCCGGGACAGGTTTTCTACGAGCAGTACTTC. Translating it yields CASSPGQVFYEQYF.

This rearrangement joins TRBV7-9 to TRBJ2-7; 9 nucleotides line up with TRBD1. V was pared by 3 bases and J by 5 bases, with 5 bases of the junction left unmatched. The CDR3 extends over 14 amino acids. Germline lookup yields CDR1 SEHNR and CDR2 FQNEAQ (reference sequence). The CDR3 DNA is TGTGCCAGCAGCTTGACAGGGGGGGTCCACGAGCAGTACTTC. It is translated as CASSLTGGVHEQYF. The full variable domain, in which reference TRBV7-9 and TRBJ2-7 provide the parts outside the CDR3, is DTGVSQNPRHKITKRGQNVTFRCDPISEHNRLYWYRQTLGQGPEFLTYFQNEAQLEKSRLLSDRFSAERPKGSFSTLEIQRTEQGDSAMYLCASSLTGGVHEQYFGPGTRLTVT.

The gene calls are TRBV6-1 and TRBJ2-3; a weak D match, TRBD1 (6 bases). V was pared by 0 bases and J by 1 base, with 14 bases between. Germline-derived CDR1 and CDR2 are MNHNS and SASEGT. The CDR3 is 17 amino acids. The CDR3 bases are TGTGCCAGCAGTGAAGCGAGGGGGTTTCTGGGCACAGATACGCAGTATTTT. Its protein is CASSEARGFLGTDTQYF.